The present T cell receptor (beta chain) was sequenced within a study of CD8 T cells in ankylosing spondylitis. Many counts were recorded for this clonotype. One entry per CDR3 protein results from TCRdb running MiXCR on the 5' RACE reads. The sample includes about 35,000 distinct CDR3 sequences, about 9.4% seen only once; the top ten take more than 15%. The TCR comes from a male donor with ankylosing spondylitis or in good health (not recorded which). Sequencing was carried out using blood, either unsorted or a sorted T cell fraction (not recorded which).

The CDR3 coding sequence is TGTGCTAGTGGTGGGGCATTGGGCGGGAGGTCCAATGAGCAGTTCTTC. Protein product: CASGGALGGRSNEQFF. The chain has TRBV12-5 and TRBJ2-1, with TRBD2 matching 8 bases. CDR1 LGHNT and CDR2 FRNRAP come from the germline V gene. The V and J ends lost 5 bases and 6 bases, in that order; junction bases with no gene match: 12. The CDR3 length is 16 residues.